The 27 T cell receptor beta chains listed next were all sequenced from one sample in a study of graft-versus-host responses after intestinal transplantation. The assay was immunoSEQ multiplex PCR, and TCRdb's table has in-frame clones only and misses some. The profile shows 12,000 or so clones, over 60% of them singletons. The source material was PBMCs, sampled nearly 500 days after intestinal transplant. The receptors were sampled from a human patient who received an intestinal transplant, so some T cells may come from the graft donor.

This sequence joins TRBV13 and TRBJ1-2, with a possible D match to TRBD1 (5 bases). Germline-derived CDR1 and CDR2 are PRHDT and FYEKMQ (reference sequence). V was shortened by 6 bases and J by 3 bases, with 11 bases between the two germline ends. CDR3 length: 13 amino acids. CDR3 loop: CASRTRGDYGYTF. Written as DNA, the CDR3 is TGTGCCAGCAGGACTCGAGGGGACTATGGCTACACCTTC.

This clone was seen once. The CDR3 reads CASSQDRGAGGYTF. The CDR3 nucleotides read TGCGCCAGCAGCCAAGATCGGGGGGCAGGGGGCTACACCTTC. The V and J genes are TRBV4-1 and TRBJ1-2; D might be TRBD1 (6 bases). CDR1 is MGHRA and CDR2 is YSYEKL in the germline V gene. There are 14 residues in the CDR3. The V gene lost 0 bases and the J gene lost 8 bases, with 13 bases spanning the gap.

The CDR3 DNA sequence: TGTGCCAGCAGGCAATTTGGCGGACTCTCTGGAAACACCATATATTTT. It specifies CASRQFGGLSGNTIYF. The rearrangement joins TRBV28 to TRBJ1-3, with D uncertain. CDR3 length equals 16 residues. Trimming took off 6 bases at V and 0 bases at J, with 15 bases between the two ends. Germline V gene data show CDR1 as MDHEN and CDR2 as SYDVKM.

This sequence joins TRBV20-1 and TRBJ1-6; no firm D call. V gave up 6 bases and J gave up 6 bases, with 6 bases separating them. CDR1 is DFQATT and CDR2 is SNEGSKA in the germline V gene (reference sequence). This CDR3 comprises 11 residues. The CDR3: CSAMSNSPLHF. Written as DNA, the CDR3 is TGCAGTGCCATGAGTAATTCACCCCTCCACTTT.

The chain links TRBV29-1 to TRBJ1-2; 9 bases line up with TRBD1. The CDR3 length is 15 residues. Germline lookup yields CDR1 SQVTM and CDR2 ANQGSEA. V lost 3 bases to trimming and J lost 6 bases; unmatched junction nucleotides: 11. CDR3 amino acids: CSVENPTGGKDGYTF. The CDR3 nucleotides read TGCAGCGTTGAGAACCCGACAGGGGGGAAGGATGGCTACACCTTC.

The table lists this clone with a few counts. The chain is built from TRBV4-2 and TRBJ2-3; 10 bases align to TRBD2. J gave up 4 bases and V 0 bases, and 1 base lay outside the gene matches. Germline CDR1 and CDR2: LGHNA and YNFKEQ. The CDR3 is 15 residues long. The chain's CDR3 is CASSQEAGGPDTQYF. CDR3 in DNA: TGTGCCAGCAGCCAAGAAGCGGGGGGGCCAGATACGCAGTATTTT.

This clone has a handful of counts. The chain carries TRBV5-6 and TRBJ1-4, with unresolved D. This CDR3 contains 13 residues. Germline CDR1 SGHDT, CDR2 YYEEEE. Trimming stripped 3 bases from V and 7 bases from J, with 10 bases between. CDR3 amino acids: CASSSDMGEKLFF. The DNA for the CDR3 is TGTGCCAGCAGCTCGGATATGGGTGAAAAACTGTTTTTT.

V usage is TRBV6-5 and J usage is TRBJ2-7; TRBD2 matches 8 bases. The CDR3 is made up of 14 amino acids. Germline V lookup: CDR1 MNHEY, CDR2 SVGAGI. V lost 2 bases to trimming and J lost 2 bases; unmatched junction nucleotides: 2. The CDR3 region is CASSYAGGAYEQYF. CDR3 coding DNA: TGTGCCAGCAGTTACGCGGGGGGCGCCTACGAGCAGTACTTC.

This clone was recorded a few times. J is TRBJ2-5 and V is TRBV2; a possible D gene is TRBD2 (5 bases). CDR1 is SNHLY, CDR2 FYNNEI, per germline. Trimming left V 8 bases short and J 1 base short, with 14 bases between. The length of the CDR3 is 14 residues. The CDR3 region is CASSLTRGQETQYF. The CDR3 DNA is TGTGCCAGCTCCCTGACCCGGGGCCAAGAGACCCAGTACTTC.

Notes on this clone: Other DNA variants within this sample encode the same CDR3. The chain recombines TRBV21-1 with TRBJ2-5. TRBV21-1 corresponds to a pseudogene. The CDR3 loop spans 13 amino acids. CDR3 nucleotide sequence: TGTGCCAACCCCAAAGGGGTTCGGGGAACCCAGTACTTC. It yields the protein CANPKGVRGTQYF.

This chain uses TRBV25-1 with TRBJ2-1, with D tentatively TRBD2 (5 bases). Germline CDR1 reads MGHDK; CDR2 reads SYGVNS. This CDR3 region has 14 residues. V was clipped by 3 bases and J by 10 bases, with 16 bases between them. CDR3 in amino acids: CASSDYGVGGEQFF. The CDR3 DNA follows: TGTGCCAGCAGTGATTATGGGGTCGGAGGAGAGCAGTTCTTC.

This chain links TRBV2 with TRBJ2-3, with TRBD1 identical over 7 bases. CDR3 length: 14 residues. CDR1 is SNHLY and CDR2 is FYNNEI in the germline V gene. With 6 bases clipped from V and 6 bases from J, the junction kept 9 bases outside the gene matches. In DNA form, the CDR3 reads TGTGCCAGCAGGGGGACAGTTCCGAGGGATACGCAGTATTTT. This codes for CASRGTVPRDTQYF.

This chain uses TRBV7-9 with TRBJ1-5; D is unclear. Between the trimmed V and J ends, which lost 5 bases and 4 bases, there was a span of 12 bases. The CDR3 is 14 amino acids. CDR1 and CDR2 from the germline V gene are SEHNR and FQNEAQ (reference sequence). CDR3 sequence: CASSPDGLNQPQHF. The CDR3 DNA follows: TGTGCCAGCAGCCCCGACGGCCTTAATCAGCCCCAGCATTTT.

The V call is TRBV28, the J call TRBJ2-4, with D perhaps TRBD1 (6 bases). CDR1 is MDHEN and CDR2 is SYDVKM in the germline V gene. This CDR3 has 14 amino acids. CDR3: CASWAGESGNIQYF. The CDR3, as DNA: TGTGCATCCTGGGCAGGGGAATCTGGAAACATTCAGTACTTC. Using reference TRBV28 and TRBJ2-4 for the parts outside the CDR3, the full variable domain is DVKVTQSSRYLVKRTGEKVFLECVQDMDHENMFWYRQDPGLGLRLIYFSYDVKMKEKGDIPEGYSVSREKKERFSLILESASTNQTSMYLCASWAGESGNIQYFGAGTRLSVL.

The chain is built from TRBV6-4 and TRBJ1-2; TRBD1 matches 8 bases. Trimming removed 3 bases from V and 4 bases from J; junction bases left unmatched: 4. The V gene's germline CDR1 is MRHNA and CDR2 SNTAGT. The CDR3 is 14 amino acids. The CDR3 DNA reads TGTGCCAGCAGTGAGGACGGGACAGGCTATGGCTACACCTTC. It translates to CASSEDGTGYGYTF.

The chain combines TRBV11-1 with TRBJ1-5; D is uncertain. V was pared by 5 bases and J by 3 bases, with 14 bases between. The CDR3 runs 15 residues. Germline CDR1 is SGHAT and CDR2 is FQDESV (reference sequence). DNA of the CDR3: TGTGCCAGCAGCGTTAGCCACCCCCCCAATCAGCCCCAGCATTTT. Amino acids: CASSVSHPPNQPQHF.

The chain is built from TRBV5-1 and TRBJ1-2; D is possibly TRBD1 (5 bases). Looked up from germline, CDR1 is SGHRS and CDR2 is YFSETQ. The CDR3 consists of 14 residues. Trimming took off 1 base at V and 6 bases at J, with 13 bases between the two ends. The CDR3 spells CASSLLGEFDGYTF. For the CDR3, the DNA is TGCGCCAGCAGCTTGTTGGGGGAATTCGATGGCTACACCTTC.

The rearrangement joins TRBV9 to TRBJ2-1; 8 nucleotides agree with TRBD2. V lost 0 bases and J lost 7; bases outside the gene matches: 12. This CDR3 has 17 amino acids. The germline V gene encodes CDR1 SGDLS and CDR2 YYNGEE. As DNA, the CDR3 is TGTGCCAGCAGCGTAGCTCCGGGGGGGGCCGTGGGGAATGAGCAGTTCTTC. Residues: CASSVAPGGAVGNEQFF. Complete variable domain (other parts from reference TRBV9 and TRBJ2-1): DSGVTQTPKHLITATGQRVTLRCSPRSGDLSVYWYQQSLDQGLQFLIQYYNGEERAKGNILERFSAQQFPDLHSELNLSSLELGDSALYFCASSVAPGGAVGNEQFFGPGTRLTVL.

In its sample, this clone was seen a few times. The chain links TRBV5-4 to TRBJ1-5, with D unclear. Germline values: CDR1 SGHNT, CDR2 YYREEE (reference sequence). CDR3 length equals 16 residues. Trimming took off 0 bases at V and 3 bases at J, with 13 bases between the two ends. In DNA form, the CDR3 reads TGTGCCAGCAGCTTGGGCCTTTCTTTAGACAATCAGCCCCAGCATTTT. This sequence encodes CASSLGLSLDNQPQHF.

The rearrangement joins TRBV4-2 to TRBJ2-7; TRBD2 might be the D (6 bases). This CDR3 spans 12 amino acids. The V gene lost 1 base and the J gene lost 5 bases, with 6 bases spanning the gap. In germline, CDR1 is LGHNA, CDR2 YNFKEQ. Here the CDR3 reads CASSQGTNEQYF. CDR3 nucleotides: TGTGCCAGCAGCCAAGGGACTAACGAGCAGTACTTC.

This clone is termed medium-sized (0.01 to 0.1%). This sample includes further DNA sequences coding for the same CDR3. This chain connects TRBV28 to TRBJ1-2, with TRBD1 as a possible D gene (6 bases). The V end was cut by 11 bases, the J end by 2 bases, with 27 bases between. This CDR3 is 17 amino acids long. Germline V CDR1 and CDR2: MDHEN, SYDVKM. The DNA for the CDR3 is TGTGCCCGCCGGGGGGCGGGGCGGGGGACTCTAAACTATGGCTACACCTTC. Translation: CARRGAGRGTLNYGYTF.

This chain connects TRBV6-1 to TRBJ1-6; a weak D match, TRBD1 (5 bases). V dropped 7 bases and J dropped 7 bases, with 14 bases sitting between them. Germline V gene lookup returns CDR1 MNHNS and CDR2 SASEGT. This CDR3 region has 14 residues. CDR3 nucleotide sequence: TGTGCCAGCACCCAACAGGTTCTAAATTCACCCCTCCACTTT. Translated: CASTQQVLNSPLHF.

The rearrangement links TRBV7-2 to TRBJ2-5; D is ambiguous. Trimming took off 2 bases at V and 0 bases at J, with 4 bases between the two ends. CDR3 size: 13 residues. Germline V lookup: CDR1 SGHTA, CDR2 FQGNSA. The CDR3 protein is CASSLQYQETQYF. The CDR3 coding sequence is TGTGCCAGCAGCTTACAGTACCAAGAGACCCAGTACTTC.

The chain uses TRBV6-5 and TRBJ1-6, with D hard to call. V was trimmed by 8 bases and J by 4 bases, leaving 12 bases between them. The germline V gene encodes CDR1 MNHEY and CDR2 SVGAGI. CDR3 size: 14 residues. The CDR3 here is CASASSRYNSPLHF. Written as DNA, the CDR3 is TGTGCCAGCGCCTCCTCTCGATATAATTCACCCCTCCACTTT.

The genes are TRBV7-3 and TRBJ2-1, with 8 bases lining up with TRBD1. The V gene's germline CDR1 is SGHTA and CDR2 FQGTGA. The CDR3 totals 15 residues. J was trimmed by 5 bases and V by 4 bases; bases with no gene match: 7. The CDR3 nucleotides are TGTGCCAGCAGCTCAGGACAGGGAGGTAACAATGAGCAGTTCTTC. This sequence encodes CASSSGQGGNNEQFF.

Here the CDR3 DNA reads TGCGCCAGCAGCTTGGGCTGGGTTTACTTCCCTAAGGAGCAGTACTTC. Its translation: CASSLGWVYFPKEQYF. The genes are TRBV5-1 and TRBJ2-7, with D unresolved. The CDR3 extends over 16 amino acids. Trimming left V 0 bases short and J 7 bases short, with 20 bases between. The germline V gene encodes CDR1 SGHRS and CDR2 YFSETQ. The variable domain in full, with the rest retrieved from reference TRBV5-1 and TRBJ2-7, is KAGVTQTPRYLIKTRGQQVTLSCSPISGHRSVSWYQQTPGQGLQFLFEYFSETQRNKGNFPGRFSGRQFSNSRSEMNVSTLELGDSALYLCASSLGWVYFPKEQYFGPGTRLTVT.

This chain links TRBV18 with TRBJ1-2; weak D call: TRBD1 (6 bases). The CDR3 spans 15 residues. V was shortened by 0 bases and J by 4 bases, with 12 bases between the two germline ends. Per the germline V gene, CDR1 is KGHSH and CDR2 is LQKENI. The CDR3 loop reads CASSPPAGAGYGYTF. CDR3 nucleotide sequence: TGTGCCAGCTCACCACCGGCGGGGGCGGGCTATGGCTACACCTTC.